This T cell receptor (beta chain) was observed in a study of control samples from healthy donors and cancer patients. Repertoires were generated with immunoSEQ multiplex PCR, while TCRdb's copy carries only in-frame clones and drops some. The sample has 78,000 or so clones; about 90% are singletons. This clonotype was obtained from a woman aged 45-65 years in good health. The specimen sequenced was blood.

The CDR3 DNA follows: TGCAGCGTTGAAGCAGCAACCTACGAGCAGTACTTC. Translation gives CSVEAATYEQYF. The gene calls are TRBV29-1 and TRBJ2-7; D remains ambiguous. Germline CDR1 is SQVTM and CDR2 is ANQGSEA. The CDR3 has 12 amino acids. V was cut by 1 base and J by 2 bases, with 6 bases left in between.